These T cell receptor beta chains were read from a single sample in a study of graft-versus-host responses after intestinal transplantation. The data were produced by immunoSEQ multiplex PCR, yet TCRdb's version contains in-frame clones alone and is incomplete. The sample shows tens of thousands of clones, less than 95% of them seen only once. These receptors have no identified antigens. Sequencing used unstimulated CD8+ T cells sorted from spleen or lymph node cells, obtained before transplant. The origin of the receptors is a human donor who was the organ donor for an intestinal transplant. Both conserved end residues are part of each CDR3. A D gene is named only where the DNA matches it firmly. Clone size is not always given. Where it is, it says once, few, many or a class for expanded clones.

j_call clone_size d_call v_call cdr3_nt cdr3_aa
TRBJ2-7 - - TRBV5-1 TGCGCCAGCAGCTTGATCCCCACAGGGGGGGCGAGTGAGCAGTACTTC CASSLIPTGGASEQYF
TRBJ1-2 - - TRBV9 TGTGCCAGCAGCGGTCAGAGGAGCTATGGCTACACCTTC CASSGQRSYGYTF
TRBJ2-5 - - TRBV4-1 TGCGCCAGCAGCCAAGGTGAGACAGAGACCCAGTACTTC CASSQGETETQYF
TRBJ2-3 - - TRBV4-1 TGCGCCAGCAGCCAAGATTGGGGCACAGATACGCAGTATTTT CASSQDWGTDTQYF
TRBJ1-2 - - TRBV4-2 TGTGCCAGCAGCCCCCGGGGGGCCAATGGCTACACCTTC CASSPRGANGYTF
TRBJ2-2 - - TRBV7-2 TGTGCCAGCAGCTGGACGAACACCGGGGAGCTGTTTTTT CASSWTNTGELFF
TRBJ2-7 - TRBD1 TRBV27 TGTGCCAGCAGTTTCCGCAGGGGGTACTACGAGCAGTACTTC CASSFRRGYYEQYF
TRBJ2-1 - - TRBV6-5 TGTGCCAGCCCTGGGCAGCAGCAGTTCTTC CASPGQQQFF
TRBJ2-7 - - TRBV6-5 TGTGCCAGCATGGGCTGGACACGGAGAGAATACGAGCAGTACTTC CASMGWTRREYEQYF
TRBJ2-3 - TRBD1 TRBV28 TGTGCCAGCAGTAACCCAGGACAGGGGTACACAGATACGCAGTATTTT CASSNPGQGYTDTQYF
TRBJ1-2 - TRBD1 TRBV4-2 TGTGCCAGCAGCCAAGAATCGGGCTTACAGGGGCATGGCTACACCTTC CASSQESGLQGHGYTF
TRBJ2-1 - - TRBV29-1 TGCAGCGTCCACACCTTTACAGGGAGCAATGAGCAGTTCTTC CSVHTFTGSNEQFF
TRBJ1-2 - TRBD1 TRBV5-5 TGTGCCAGCAGCTCGACAGGGAATGGCTACACCTTC CASSSTGNGYTF
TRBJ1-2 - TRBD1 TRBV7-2 TGTGCCAGCAGCTTAGGAGGGGGCTACTATGGCTACACCTTC CASSLGGGYYGYTF
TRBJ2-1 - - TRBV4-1 TGCGCCAGCAGCCAAGGGGGGACTTTTGATGAGCAGTTCTTC CASSQGGTFDEQFF
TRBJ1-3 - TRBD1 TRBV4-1 TGCGCCAGCAGCCAAGAAGGGACAGACATACTTCACTCTGGAAACACCATATATTTT CASSQEGTDILHSGNTIYF
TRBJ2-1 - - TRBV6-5 TGTGCCAGCAGTTACTCCCCGGCCCACAATGAGCAGTTCTTC CASSYSPAHNEQFF
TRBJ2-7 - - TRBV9 TGTGCCAGCAGCGTATCGCCGGGTTCTGGTCACGAGCAGTACTTC CASSVSPGSGHEQYF
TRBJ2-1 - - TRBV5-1 TGCGCCAGCAGCTATCCCCACCACAGGGTTGGTGAGCAGTTCTTC CASSYPHHRVGEQFF
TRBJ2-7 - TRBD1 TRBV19 TGTGCCAGTAGTCCGGGACAGGACTACGAGCAGTACTTC CASSPGQDYEQYF
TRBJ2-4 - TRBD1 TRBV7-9 TGTGCCAGCAGCCAAGGGACAGGGGTTGGCAAAAACATTCAGTACTTC CASSQGTGVGKNIQYF
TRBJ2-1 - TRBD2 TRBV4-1 TGCGCCAGCAGCCAAGCGGGACTAGCGGGCGATGAGCAGTTCTTC CASSQAGLAGDEQFF
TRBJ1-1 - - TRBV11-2 TGTGCCAGCGCAGGGATTCAGGAAGCTTTCTTT CASAGIQEAFF
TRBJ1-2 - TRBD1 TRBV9 TGTGCCAGCAGCGTACAAGACAGGGGGGAAACTGGAAACTATGGCTACACCTTC CASSVQDRGETGNYGYTF
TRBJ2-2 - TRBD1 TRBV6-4 TGTGCCAGCAGTGGGACAGGGGGCACCGGGGAGCTGTTTTTT CASSGTGGTGELFF
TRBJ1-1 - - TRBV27 TGTGCCAGCAGTTTACGCCCCGTGGCAGACACTGAAGCTTTCTTT CASSLRPVADTEAFF
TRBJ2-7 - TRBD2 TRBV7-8 TGTGCCAGCAGCTTAGTGGGCGGGAGTCCCAACGAGCAGTACTTC CASSLVGGSPNEQYF
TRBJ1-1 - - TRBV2 TGTGCCAGCAGTGATGGAGGGTACACTGAAGCTTTCTTT CASSDGGYTEAFF
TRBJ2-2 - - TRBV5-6 TGTGCCAGCAGCTTTGCCACCGGGGAGCTGTTTTTT CASSFATGELFF
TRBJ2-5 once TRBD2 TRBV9 TGTGCCAGCAGCGTAGATCCGTCGCTAGCGGGAGTACGGGCCCAAGAGACCCAGTACTTC CASSVDPSLAGVRAQETQYF
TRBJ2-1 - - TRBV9 TGTGCCAGCAGCGCCGGAACAGCCCAGCGCAATGAGCAGTTCTTC CASSAGTAQRNEQFF
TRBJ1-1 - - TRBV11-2 TGTGCCAGCAGCTTAGCGGGGGGAAATGAAGCTTTCTTT CASSLAGGNEAFF
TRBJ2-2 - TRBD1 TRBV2 TGTGCCAGCAGGGGACAGACCCAAACAATTAACACCGGGGAGCTGTTTTTT CASRGQTQTINTGELFF
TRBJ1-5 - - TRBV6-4 TGTGCCAGCAATACCAAAGAGAACAGGATCCGATTAGATAGCAATCAGCCCCAGCATTTT CASNTKENRIRLDSNQPQHF
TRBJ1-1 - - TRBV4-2 TGTGCCAGCAGCCAAGAAGGCAGGGTGACGACTGAAGCTTTCTTT CASSQEGRVTTEAFF
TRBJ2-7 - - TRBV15 TGTGCCACCAGCACCCAGGGGGGTTCCTACGAGCAGTACTTC CATSTQGGSYEQYF
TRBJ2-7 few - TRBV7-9 TGTGCCAGCAGCCCTTGGGGCGCCAACTCCTACGAGCAGTACTTC CASSPWGANSYEQYF
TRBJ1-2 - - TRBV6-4 TGTGCCAGCAGTGACGGCGGACCTTATGGCTACACCTTC CASSDGGPYGYTF
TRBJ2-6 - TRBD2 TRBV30 TGTGCCTGGACATCTTCCGGGGAGGGAAATCTCTGGCCGGGAGGGGCCAACGTCCTGACTTTC CAWTSSGEGNLWPGGANVLTF
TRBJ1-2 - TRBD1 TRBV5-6 TGTGCCAGCAGCGTGGGACAGAGTAACTATGGCTACACCTTC CASSVGQSNYGYTF
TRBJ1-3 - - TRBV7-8 TGTGCCAGCAGCAGTACGGGGGGCGCGTATGGAAACACCATATATTTT CASSSTGGAYGNTIYF
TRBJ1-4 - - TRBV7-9 TGTGCCAGCAGCTTAGTGGGTCAGGGGACAACTAATGAAAAACTGTTTTTT CASSLVGQGTTNEKLFF
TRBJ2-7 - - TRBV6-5 TGTGCCAGCAGTTACTCGCAAGATTACGAGCAGTACTTC CASSYSQDYEQYF
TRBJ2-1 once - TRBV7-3 TGTGCCAGCAGCTCAGGGTACTACAATGAGCAGTTCTTC CASSSGYYNEQFF
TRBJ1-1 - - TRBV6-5 TGTGCCAGCAGTTTTTCAGGGATGAACACTGAAGCTTTCTTT CASSFSGMNTEAFF
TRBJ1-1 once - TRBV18 TGTGCCAGCTCACCACCGAACCCTATGAACACTGAAGCTTTCTTT CASSPPNPMNTEAFF
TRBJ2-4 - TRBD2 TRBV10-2 TGCGCCAGCAGGGCTAGCGGGAGGAAAAACATTCAGTACTTC CASRASGRKNIQYF
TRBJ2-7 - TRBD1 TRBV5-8 TGTGCCAGCAGCCACGGACAGGGGAGGTACGAGCAGTACTTC CASSHGQGRYEQYF
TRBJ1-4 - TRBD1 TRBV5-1 TGCGCCAGCAGCTTGGGATCCGGGACAGGCTCTGAAAAACTGTTTTTT CASSLGSGTGSEKLFF
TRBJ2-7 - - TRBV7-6 TGTGCCAGCAGCTTAGATAGGGACGGACTGACTGCGACCTACGAGCAGTACTTC CASSLDRDGLTATYEQYF
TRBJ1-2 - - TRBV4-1 TGCGCCAGCAGCCAAGTTGGGGTTACCCACTATGGCTACACCTTC CASSQVGVTHYGYTF
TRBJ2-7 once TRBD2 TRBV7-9 TGTGCCAGCAGGGGGCCTAGCGGATCCTACGAGCAGTACTTC CASRGPSGSYEQYF